The 23 T cell receptor beta chains in this list originate from one sample, sequenced in a study of human T cells and chemical hapten exposure. As for time point: patch test 2, 6 weeks after DPC sensitization. Described treatment: therapeutic diphenylcyclopropenone sensitization with weekly scalp DPC. From the RACE reads, TCRdb called clonotypes with MiXCR, one entry per CDR3 protein. The sample yields around 75,000 distinct CDR3 sequences, 10% seen once. Sequencing was performed on whole blood, taken in connection with sensitization to the hapten diphenylcyclopropenone (DPC). These receptor sequences come from a woman aged 45-65 years with alopecia areata. Some clones in this sample may be carry-over from other donors' samples.

This clonotype was seen only a few times. The chain couples TRBV11-2 to TRBJ2-4; 10 bases align to TRBD2. CDR3 length: 14 amino acids. The V gene end was trimmed by 3 bases and the J gene end by 8 bases; junction bases not matched to a gene: 4. CDR1 and CDR2 from the germline V gene are SGHAT and FQNNGV. The CDR3 region is CASSLGLASDIQYF. In nucleotides, the CDR3 is TGTGCCAGCAGCTTGGGACTAGCGAGTGACATTCAGTACTTC.

This clonotype has just a few counts. This chain links TRBV11-2 with TRBJ2-2; D call uncertain. The CDR3 is 15 amino acids. The germline CDR1 and CDR2 sequences are SGHAT and FQNNGV. V lost 2 bases to trimming and J lost 7 bases, with 14 bases between them. The CDR3 nucleotides are TGTGCCAGCAGCTTAAATCCCCGGCGGAACGGGGAGCTGTTTTTT. It translates to CASSLNPRRNGELFF. Based on the CDR3 plus reference TRBV11-2 and TRBJ2-2, the full variable domain is EAGVAQSPRYKIIEKRQSVAFWCNPISGHATLYWYQQILGQGPKLLIQFQNNGVVDDSQLPKDRFSAERLKGVDSTLKIQPAKLEDSAVYLCASSLNPRRNGELFFGEGSRLTVL.

This clonotype has just a few counts. This sequence joins TRBV6-1 and TRBJ2-1; D gene unclear. The V and J ends lost 1 base and 5 bases respectively, with 15 bases between them. Germline assignment: CDR1 MNHNS and CDR2 SASEGT. The CDR3 extends over 16 amino acids. This chain's CDR3 is CASSEGRGYFHNEQFF. The CDR3 DNA is TGTGCCAGCAGTGAAGGCAGAGGTTATTTCCACAATGAGCAGTTCTTC.

A few counts support this clonotype. The V gene is TRBV20-1, the J gene TRBJ2-2; a possible D gene is TRBD1 (6 bases). The germline V gene encodes CDR1 DFQATT and CDR2 SNEGSKA (reference sequence). CDR3 length equals 12 residues. The V gene lost 7 bases and the J gene lost 3 bases, with 9 bases spanning the gap. The CDR3 DNA reads TGCAGTGGCAGACAGGACACCGGGGAGCTGTTTTTT. Protein product: CSGRQDTGELFF.

As to this clonotype: This clone may be a read error of a much larger clone one base away. V and J are TRBV29-1 and TRBJ2-3; 8 positions match TRBD1. The CDR3 is 12 amino acids. CDR1 SQVTM and CDR2 ANQGSEA come from the germline V gene. CDR3 sequence reads: CSVDRGTDTKYF. DNA for the CDR3: TGCAGCGTCGACAGGGGCACAGATACGAAGTATTTT.

This clonotype was recorded many times. The chain couples TRBV20-1 to TRBJ1-1; D might be TRBD1 (5 bases). CDR3 length: 14 amino acids. Germline assignment: CDR1 DFQATT and CDR2 SNEGSKA (reference sequence). V lost 5 bases and J 1 base, leaving 14 bases between the germline ends. CDR3 amino acids: CSAPDSWGNTEAFF. The CDR3 DNA is TGCAGTGCTCCCGACAGTTGGGGGAACACTGAAGCTTTCTTT.

This clonotype has at least ten counts. The chain links TRBV20-1 to TRBJ2-1; 11 bases map to TRBD2. Germline assignment: CDR1 DFQATT and CDR2 SNEGSKA (reference sequence). The CDR3 loop spans 15 amino acids. With 6 bases clipped from V and 4 bases from J, the junction kept 8 bases outside the gene matches. The CDR3 nucleotides read TGCAGTGCAAGCCTAGCGGGAGGCGGGTACAATGAGCAGTTCTTC. This translates into CSASLAGGGYNEQFF.

This clonotype was detected many times. The V and J genes are TRBV29-1 and TRBJ2-5; 7 nucleotides align to TRBD2. This CDR3 has 14 amino acids. Germline CDR1 reads SQVTM; CDR2 reads ANQGSEA. Losses at the gene ends were 4 bases for V and 3 bases for J; bases not matched to a gene: 8. The CDR3 sequence: CSVAGGQGKETQYF. The CDR3 DNA reads TGCAGCGTTGCGGGAGGCCAGGGAAAAGAGACCCAGTACTTC. Based on the CDR3 plus reference TRBV29-1 and TRBJ2-5, the full variable domain is SAVISQKPSRDICQRGTSLTIQCQVDSQVTMMFWYRQQPGQSLTLIATANQGSEATYESGFVIDKFPISRPNLTFSTLTVSNMSPEDSSIYLCSVAGGQGKETQYFGPGTRLLVL.

The genes are TRBV29-1 and TRBJ2-5; D uncertain. The V and J ends lost 2 bases and 10 bases respectively, with 8 bases between them. The CDR3 covers 10 residues. Germline values: CDR1 SQVTM, CDR2 ANQGSEA. CDR3 region: CSVESVGQYF. In nucleotides, the CDR3 is TGCAGCGTTGAATCGGTGGGCCAGTACTTC.

At least ten counts were recorded for this clonotype. In DNA form, the CDR3 reads TGTGCCAGCAGCCTGGGAGGGGCTAGTGCGAATGAGCAGTTCTTC. Translating gives CASSLGGASANEQFF. The chain recombines TRBV11-1 with TRBJ2-1; TRBD2 aligns across 7 bases. The V gene's germline CDR1 is SGHAT and CDR2 FQDESV (reference sequence). The CDR3 has 15 residues. J gave up 7 bases and V 5 bases, and 11 bases lay outside the gene matches.

This clonotype was counted a few times. The V and J genes are TRBV30 and TRBJ2-7; the D gene is possibly TRBD1 (5 bases). V was clipped by 0 bases and J by 6 bases, with 12 bases between them. Germline CDR1 GTSNPN, CDR2 SVGIG (reference sequence). This CDR3 contains 13 residues. The CDR3 bases are TGTGCCTGGAGTGTAAGTCAGGGTGTCGAGCAGTACTTC. It is translated as CAWSVSQGVEQYF.

In the case of this clonotype: A much larger clone is a single base away; this may be a read error. The rearrangement links TRBV7-9 to TRBJ2-2, with unresolved D. Trimming took 2 bases from V and 5 from J, leaving 9 bases between them. Germline V gene sequence: CDR1 SEHNR, CDR2 FQNEAQ (reference sequence). The CDR3 spans 14 residues. This CDR3 reads CASSLRIGTGELFF. The CDR3 DNA is TGTGCCAGCAGCTTACGGATAGGGACCGGGGAGCTGTTTTTT.

There are a few counts of this clonotype. CDR3 DNA sequence: TGTGCCAGCAGTGAGACAGGGCGTGGGGATACGCAGTATTTT. It encodes CASSETGRGDTQYF. The chain is built from TRBV12-3 or TRBV12-4 and TRBJ2-3, with 7 positions matching TRBD1. After removal of 5 bases from V and 6 bases from J, the junction contained 8 bases not matched to a gene. This CDR3 region has 14 residues.

This clonotype was seen many times. This sequence joins TRBV11-2 and TRBJ2-7; possibly TRBD1 for D (6 bases). The CDR3 length is 12 residues. In germline, CDR1 is SGHAT, CDR2 FQNNGV. Trimming shortened V by 3 bases and J by 4 bases, and 7 bases separated the two germline ends. CDR3 region: CASSLTGYEQYF. The CDR3 bases are TGTGCCAGCAGCTTGACAGGATACGAGCAGTACTTC.

In this sample, this clonotype turned up a few times. This sequence joins TRBV7-2 and TRBJ2-1, with D perhaps TRBD2 (5 bases). The CDR3 spans 14 residues. Trimming pared 3 bases from V and 4 bases from J, leaving 10 bases between. In germline, CDR1 is SGHTA, CDR2 FQGNSA. The CDR3 coding sequence is TGTGCCAGCAGCTTGCCCGGCGGGTACAATGAGCAGTTCTTC. Protein sequence: CASSLPGGYNEQFF. The variable domain in full, with the rest retrieved from reference TRBV7-2 and TRBJ2-1, is GAGVSQSPSNKVTEKGKDVELRCDPISGHTALYWYRQSLGQGLEFLIYFQGNSAPDKSGLPSDRFSAERTGGSVSTLTIQRTQQEDSAVYLCASSLPGGYNEQFFGPGTRLTVL.

The sample holds a few counts of this clonotype. The rearrangement uses TRBV29-1 and TRBJ1-1; the D gene is possibly TRBD1 (5 bases). The V gene lost 4 bases and the J gene lost 4 bases, with 16 bases spanning the gap. The germline V gene encodes CDR1 SQVTM and CDR2 ANQGSEA. The CDR3 contains 14 residues. The CDR3 region is CSVVEDMVLTEAFF. The CDR3 nucleotides are TGCAGCGTTGTTGAGGACATGGTGCTCACTGAAGCTTTCTTT.

In this sample, this clonotype turned up many times. J is TRBJ2-3 and V is TRBV19, with a weak D call TRBD2 (5 bases). Germline V gene data show CDR1 as LNHDA and CDR2 as SQIVND (reference sequence). The CDR3 has 14 residues. Trimming took off 7 bases at V and 2 bases at J, with 13 bases between the two ends. The chain's CDR3 is CASNYNRDTDTQYF. The DNA of the CDR3 is TGTGCCAGTAATTACAATCGGGACACAGATACGCAGTATTTT.

There are many counts of this clonotype. This chain links TRBV7-8 with TRBJ1-4; D ambiguous. The CDR3 has 14 amino acids. Deletions cut 5 bases from V and 7 bases from J, with 14 bases between. Germline V CDR1 and CDR2: SGHVS, FQNEAQ. The CDR3 loop is CASSRGRLGEKLFF. CDR3 in DNA: TGTGCCAGCAGCCGGGGTAGACTTGGTGAAAAACTGTTTTTT.

The chain has TRBV12-3 or TRBV12-4 and TRBJ2-5; no clear D. With 9 bases removed from V and 2 bases from J, the gap between germline ends came to 10 bases. This CDR3 has 12 residues. This CDR3 reads CASGKAQETQYF. CDR3 nucleotide sequence: TGTGCCAGTGGGAAAGCTCAAGAGACCCAGTACTTC.

Ten or more counts support this clonotype. This chain uses TRBV27 with TRBJ2-7, with D unclear. The CDR3 consists of 11 residues. The germline gives CDR1 MNHEY, CDR2 SMNVEV (reference sequence). The V end lost 3 bases, the J end lost 6 bases, and 6 bases lay between the germline ends. CDR3 in DNA: TGTGCCAGCAGTTTGGGATTCGAGCAGTACTTC. It yields the protein CASSLGFEQYF.

This clonotype was seen ten or more times. The chain is built from TRBV3-1 and TRBJ2-1, with 9 bases lining up with TRBD2. Germline lookup yields CDR1 LGHDT and CDR2 YNNKEL (reference sequence). V dropped 0 bases and J dropped 3; count of bases not matched to a gene: 6. The CDR3 runs to 17 residues. The CDR3 spells CASSQDLAGAVYNEQFF. Here the CDR3 DNA reads TGTGCCAGCAGCCAAGACTTAGCGGGAGCGGTCTACAATGAGCAGTTCTTC.

This chain connects TRBV6-1 to TRBJ1-1; 11 bases are a match to TRBD1. The V and J ends lost 2 bases and 6 bases, in that order; junction bases with no gene match: 8. CDR1 and CDR2 from the germline V gene are MNHNS and SASEGT. The length of the CDR3 is 16 residues. The chain's CDR3 is CASSEYTGTGGAEAFF. The CDR3 DNA reads as TGTGCCAGCAGTGAATATACTGGGACAGGGGGGGCTGAAGCTTTCTTT.

This clonotype was seen a handful of times. This chain connects TRBV12-3 or TRBV12-4 to TRBJ2-1; D is perhaps TRBD2 (6 bases). The V gene lost 5 bases and the J gene lost 5 bases, with 16 bases spanning the gap. The CDR3 loop spans 15 amino acids. The CDR3: CASSPAGGINNEQFF. In DNA, the CDR3 is TGTGCCAGCAGTCCGGCAGGCGGGATTAACAATGAGCAGTTCTTC.